The 14 T cell receptor beta chains given below trace back to one sample, sequenced in a study of shared clonotypes between healthy human individuals (dated by TCRdb to 2020 to 2022). The library was built by means of the immunoSEQ multiplex PCR assay. TCRdb carries this immuneACCESS record with in-frame sequences only. Its versions omit some clonotypes, under half of them owing to an unresolved V gene in the studies checked, with the rest unexplained. This sample holds some 2,000,000 clones; about 94% were observed only once. Over 0.1% of the sample comes from the top ten. Sequenced sample: naive CD4+ T cells sorted from blood. The label giving this sample's cell subset or site can be read as: CD45RA+ positively selected. The receptors were sampled from a man younger than 35 in good health.

For this clone: Additional DNA sequences in this sample encode the identical CDR3. V usage is TRBV5-1 and J usage is TRBJ1-6; D is possibly TRBD1 (5 bases). V lost 0 bases, J lost 7 bases, and 8 bases lay in between. Germline CDR1 SGHRS, CDR2 YFSETQ. There are 14 residues in the CDR3. This chain's CDR3 is CASSLGGVNSPLHF. CDR3 DNA sequence: TGCGCCAGCAGCTTGGGAGGGGTCAATTCACCCCTCCACTTT.

J is TRBJ1-4 and V is TRBV6-6; 7 nucleotides agree with TRBD1. Looked up from germline, CDR1 is MNHNY and CDR2 is SVGAGI (reference sequence). The CDR3 runs 15 residues. Trimming at V came to 5 bases and at J to 1 base, leaving 4 bases not matched to a gene. The CDR3 coding sequence is TGTGCCAGCAGTACGTCAGGGGGAACTAATGAAAAACTGTTTTTT. Amino acid sequence: CASSTSGGTNEKLFF.

The V call is TRBV6-1, the J call TRBJ1-5, with a weak D call TRBD1 (6 bases). The V end was cut by 4 bases, the J end by 3 bases, with 13 bases between. The CDR3 runs 15 residues. Germline V gene lookup returns CDR1 MNHNS and CDR2 SASEGT. In nucleotides, the CDR3 is TGTGCCAGCAGTGGAGTGACAGGCCTCAATCAGCCCCAGCATTTT. Its translation: CASSGVTGLNQPQHF.

Remarks on this clone: Distinct nucleotide sequences in the sample also encode this CDR3. The chain employs TRBV5-1 and TRBJ2-5; 7 bases fit TRBD1. The V gene end was trimmed by 0 bases and the J gene end by 5 bases; junction bases not matched to a gene: 4. The CDR3 is 14 amino acids. Germline-derived CDR1 and CDR2 are SGHRS and YFSETQ. The CDR3 loop reads CASSLGQGRETQYF. CDR3 coding DNA: TGCGCCAGCAGCTTGGGACAGGGTCGGGAGACCCAGTACTTC.

The V and J genes are TRBV11-2 and TRBJ2-7; 9 positions match TRBD1. CDR3 length: 15 amino acids. With V trimmed by 4 bases and J by 3 bases, 7 bases remained unmatched. The germline CDR1 and CDR2 sequences are SGHAT and FQNNGV. The chain's CDR3 is CASSWTQGANYEQYF. The CDR3 bases are TGTGCCAGCAGCTGGACACAGGGGGCCAACTACGAGCAGTACTTC. Using reference TRBV11-2 and TRBJ2-7 for the parts outside the CDR3, the full variable domain is EAGVAQSPRYKIIEKRQSVAFWCNPISGHATLYWYQQILGQGPKLLIQFQNNGVVDDSQLPKDRFSAERLKGVDSTLKIQPAKLEDSAVYLCASSWTQGANYEQYFGPGTRLTVT.

This chain joins TRBV5-6 and TRBJ1-1; D is unclear. V was shortened by 7 bases and J by 1 base, with 8 bases between the two germline ends. Germline loops: CDR1 SGHDT, CDR2 YYEEEE. CDR3 length: 12 residues. The chain's CDR3 is CASLRGNTEAFF. As DNA, the CDR3 is TGTGCCAGCTTGCGTGGGAACACTGAAGCTTTCTTT.

The V gene is TRBV10-3, the J gene TRBJ2-5; D might be TRBD2 (6 bases). The ends were cut back, 8 bases at V and 0 bases at J, with 13 bases in the middle. Germline V CDR1 and CDR2: ENHRY, SYGVKD. The CDR3 totals 14 residues. CDR3 protein: CAISTGVNQETQYF. For the CDR3, the DNA is TGTGCCATCTCGACGGGGGTGAACCAAGAGACCCAGTACTTC.

The chain links TRBV5-1 to TRBJ1-3; 7 nucleotides agree with TRBD1. The germline gives CDR1 SGHRS, CDR2 YFSETQ. CDR3 length: 17 residues. After removal of 3 bases from V and 0 bases from J, the junction contained 9 bases not matched to a gene. CDR3 DNA sequence: TGCGCCAGCAGCTCGTGGCAGGACAGGAGCTCTGGAAACACCATATATTTT. This gives the protein CASSSWQDRSSGNTIYF.

This clone was observed once. The V gene is TRBV5-8, the J gene TRBJ2-4, with D possibly being TRBD1 (5 bases). The CDR3 has 17 amino acids. V was pared by 0 bases and J by 0 bases, with 13 bases between. Germline CDR1 is SGHTS and CDR2 is YDEGEE. The CDR3 DNA reads as TGTGCCAGCAGCTTGGGAGCTGGGGCCATAGCCAAAAACATTCAGTACTTC. This codes for CASSLGAGAIAKNIQYF.

The CDR3 spells CASTLTGNGNTIYF. The CDR3 DNA follows: TGTGCCAGCACCTTAACAGGGAACGGAAACACCATATATTTT. The genes are TRBV6-6 and TRBJ1-3, with a tentative D call TRBD1 (6 bases). V was trimmed by 7 bases and J by 4 bases, leaving 14 bases between them. CDR3 length equals 14 residues. Per the germline V gene, CDR1 is MNHNY and CDR2 is SVGAGI (reference sequence).

This sequence joins TRBV11-2 and TRBJ1-4; possible D gene TRBD1, 5 bases. The CDR3 is 14 residues long. Germline-derived CDR1 and CDR2 are SGHAT and FQNNGV. V was trimmed by 5 bases and J by 4 bases, leaving 11 bases between them. CDR3 DNA sequence: TGTGCCAGCAGCCCGACAGTGTTTAATGAAAAACTGTTTTTT. Translated: CASSPTVFNEKLFF.

The chain is built from TRBV19 and TRBJ2-7; D call uncertain. The CDR3 sequence is 13 residues long. CDR1 LNHDA and CDR2 SQIVND come from the germline V gene (reference sequence). Trimming took off 5 bases at V and 2 bases at J, with 10 bases between the two ends. The CDR3 spells CASSGVSAYEQYF. As DNA, the CDR3 is TGTGCCAGTAGTGGTGTTTCCGCCTACGAGCAGTACTTC.

The J gene is TRBJ1-6, the V gene TRBV28; D is ambiguous. Trimming stripped 4 bases from V and 5 bases from J, with 12 bases between. From germline, CDR1 is MDHEN and CDR2 SYDVKM. The CDR3 loop spans 15 amino acids. In DNA form, the CDR3 reads TGTGCCAGCAGTTATTCCGTACCGGATAATTCACCCCTCCACTTT. This translates into CASSYSVPDNSPLHF.

The chain employs TRBV2 and TRBJ1-2; 8 bases are a match to TRBD1. The CDR3 has 14 amino acids. The germline V gene encodes CDR1 SNHLY and CDR2 FYNNEI. Trimming at V came to 6 bases and at J to 8 bases, leaving 11 bases not matched to a gene. CDR3 in amino acids: CASRPLGQGRGYTF. The CDR3 nucleotides are TGTGCCAGCAGACCCCTAGGACAGGGAAGGGGCTACACCTTC.